Presented here are 4 T cell receptor beta chains from one specimen sequenced in a study of T-cell memory formation after mild COVID-19. In TCRdb, the 5' RACE reads were re-called with MiXCR into one record per CDR3 protein. The sample consists of about 350,000 distinct CDR3 sequences, roughly an eighth of them appearing once. The sequencing sample was made of PBMCs or a T cell subset sorted from them (not recorded which). Receptors originate from a man aged 18 to 29 who had mild COVID-19 (a few samples of this study predate the infection). Cell type and time point are not known.

The chain uses TRBV6-2 or TRBV6-3 and TRBJ1-6, with D uncertain. V was shortened by 2 bases and J by 10 bases, with 12 bases between the two germline ends. The CDR3 is 14 amino acids. The germline V gene has CDR1 MNHEY and CDR2 SVGEGT. CDR3 in amino acids: CASSYIEGSSPLHF. In nucleotides, the CDR3 is TGTGCCAGCAGTTACATAGAGGGATCCTCACCCCTCCACTTT.

The chain couples TRBV6-2 or TRBV6-3 to TRBJ1-5, with D possibly TRBD1 on 6 matching bases. Germline-derived CDR1 and CDR2 are MNHEY and SVGEGT. Trimming shortened V by 7 bases and J by 0 bases, and 19 bases separated the two germline ends. The CDR3 consists of 17 residues. The CDR3 protein is CASTTADRYYSNQPQHF. CDR3 nucleotides: TGTGCCAGCACCACAGCCGACAGGTATTATAGCAATCAGCCCCAGCATTTT.

The chain carries TRBV7-2 and TRBJ1-2; TRBD1 matches 12 bases. This CDR3 has 16 residues. V trimming: 6 bases; J trimming: 8 bases; junction bases outside the gene matches: 13. Looked up from germline, CDR1 is SGHTA and CDR2 is FQGNSA. The CDR3: CASSVFPGQGAIGYTF. CDR3 DNA sequence: TGTGCCAGCAGTGTATTCCCGGGACAGGGGGCGATCGGCTACACCTTC.

The chain carries TRBV9 and TRBJ2-7; a possible D gene is TRBD2 (6 bases). This CDR3 contains 15 residues. V was cut by 4 bases and J by 2 bases, with 16 bases left in between. Germline CDR1 SGDLS, CDR2 YYNGEE. The CDR3 DNA reads TGTGCCAGCAGCACCGGGGGTAGGGACCCCTACGAGCAGTACTTC. Protein sequence: CASSTGGRDPYEQYF. Using reference TRBV9 and TRBJ2-7 for the parts outside the CDR3, the full variable domain is DSGVTQTPKHLITATGQRVTLRCSPRSGDLSVYWYQQSLDQGLQFLIQYYNGEERAKGNILERFSAQQFPDLHSELNLSSLELGDSALYFCASSTGGRDPYEQYFGPGTRLTVT.